This TCR beta chain came from a study of cytomegalovirus exposure and HLA in healthy donors. Regarding the study as a whole: The authors listed 150 to 200 TCR beta chains as cytomegalovirus-associated. Reported performance of the classifier showed diagnosis of cytomegalovirus status with high specificity and sensitivity.

V shed 4 bases and J 6 bases; nucleotides not matched to a gene: 3. The germline CDR1 and CDR2 sequences are SQVTM and ANQGSEA. The CDR3 runs to 13 residues. On this clone itself: As yet, its antigen is unknown.

The method was immunoSEQ multiplex PCR; TCRdb's version includes in-frame clones alone and lacks a portion of them. Here the sample spans 95,000 to 150,000 clones, 89% being singletons. This sequence joins TRBV29-1 and TRBJ2-1; 10 bases are a match to TRBD2. The sequencing input was PBMCs. The TCR comes from a woman under 30 in good health and CMV-seronegative. The DNA for the CDR3 is TGCAGCGTTGCTATAGCGGGGGGCAATGAGCAGTTCTTC. This gives the protein CSVAIAGGNEQFF.